This T cell receptor beta chain is drawn from a study of T-cell reconstitution after alpha-beta-depleted transplantation in children. General study points: From newly produced T cells came most of the T-cell counts and diversity one year after transplant. Surviving thymic progenitors and recipient T cells were the source of high TCRbeta diversity at day 60 in some patients. Reported findings indicate that, about two months after transplant, alpha-beta T cells came from several hundred expanded clones, which were derived from non-depleted graft cells.

There are 16 residues in the CDR3. CDR1 and CDR2 from the germline V gene are LNHNV and YYDKDF (reference sequence). V shed 0 bases, J shed 3 bases, and the junction held 4 bases outside the gene matches. About this clonotype: Its target is unknown.

Unique molecular identifiers were built into the TCRbeta library. TCRdb reprocessed the PCR reads via MiXCR and lists one record per CDR3 protein. The table includes about 830,000 distinct CDR3 sequences, roughly 15% detected once. This TCR was recovered from a male patient aged 10 to 17 who had a stem cell transplant for acute lymphoblastic leukemia, so the T cells may come from the graft donor. This chain links TRBV15 with TRBJ1-2; TRBD1 matches at 10 bases. The sequences come from PBMCs, mostly from graft donor cells, collected 360 days after TCRalphabeta/CD19-depleted stem cell transplant. In DNA form, the CDR3 reads TGTGCCACCAGCAGAGATAAAGGACAGGGGGACTATGGCTACACCTTC. Protein product: CATSRDKGQGDYGYTF.